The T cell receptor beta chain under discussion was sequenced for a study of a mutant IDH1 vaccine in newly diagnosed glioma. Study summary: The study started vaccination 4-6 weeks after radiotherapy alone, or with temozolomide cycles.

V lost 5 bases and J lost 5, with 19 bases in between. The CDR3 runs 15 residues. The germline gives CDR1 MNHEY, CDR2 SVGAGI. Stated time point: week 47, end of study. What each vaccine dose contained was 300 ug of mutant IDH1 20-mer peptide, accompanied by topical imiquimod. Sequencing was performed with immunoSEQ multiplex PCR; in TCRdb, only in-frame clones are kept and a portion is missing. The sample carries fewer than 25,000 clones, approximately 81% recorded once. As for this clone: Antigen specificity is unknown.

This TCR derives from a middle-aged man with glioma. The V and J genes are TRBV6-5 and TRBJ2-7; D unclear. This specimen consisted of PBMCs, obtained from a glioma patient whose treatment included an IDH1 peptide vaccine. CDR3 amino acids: CASSRRRRSSDEQYF. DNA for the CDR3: TGTGCCAGCAGTCGACGGAGACGGTCTTCTGACGAGCAGTACTTC.